This T cell receptor beta chain emerged from a study of blood T cell repertoires in COVID-19. Study-wide context: The study drew acute and convalescent COVID-19 samples from the United States, Italy and Spain. From T cells, B-cell-depleted T cells, or PBMCs came the material, which was cDNA or gDNA.

Source study methods: Estimation of nucleated cell counts relied on the amplification of reference gene primers. Clones were sequenced by immunoSEQ multiplex PCR, and TCRdb holds only the in-frame ones, with some missing. V, J and clone size reflect that table, while D and trimming were determined from the DNA. The repertoire holds about 73,000 clones, with about four fifths as singletons. V trimming: 3 bases; J trimming: 1 base; junction bases outside the gene matches: 4. This CDR3 region has 14 residues. Germline CDR1 SGDLS, CDR2 YYNGEE. The TCR sequence derives from a human donor in a cohort sampled during active COVID-19. Sequenced material: peripheral blood. V is TRBV9 and J is TRBJ2-7; 7 bases align to TRBD2. This chain's CDR3 is CASSETGGSYEQYF. CDR3 nucleotide sequence: TGTGCCAGCAGCGAAACGGGGGGTTCCTACGAGCAGTACTTC.